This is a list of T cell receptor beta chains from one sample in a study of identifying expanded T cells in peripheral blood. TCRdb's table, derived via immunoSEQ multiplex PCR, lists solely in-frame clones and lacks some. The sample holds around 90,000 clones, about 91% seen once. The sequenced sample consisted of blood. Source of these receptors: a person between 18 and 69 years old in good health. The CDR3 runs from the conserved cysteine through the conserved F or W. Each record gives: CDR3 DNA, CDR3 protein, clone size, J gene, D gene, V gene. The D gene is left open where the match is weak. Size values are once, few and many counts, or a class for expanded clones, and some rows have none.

CDR3nt: TGTGCCAGTAGTATGGGGACTAGCGGGGGGGCGAATGAGCAGTTCTTC
CDR3aa: CASSMGTSGGANEQFF
abundance: NA
j_gene: TRBJ2-1
d_gene: TRBD2
v_gene: TRBV19

CDR3nt: TGTGCCAGCAGTACCATTAGACAGGAGGGTAGCAATCAGCCCCAGCATTTT
CDR3aa: CASSTIRQEGSNQPQHF
abundance: once
j_gene: TRBJ1-5
d_gene: NA
v_gene: TRBV27

CDR3nt: TGTGCCAGCAGCTTAGGTGACAGGTTCACCGGGGAGCTGTTTTTT
CDR3aa: CASSLGDRFTGELFF
abundance: NA
j_gene: TRBJ2-2
d_gene: NA
v_gene: TRBV7-2

CDR3nt: TGTGCCAGCAGTTACCCTCAGGGTGGCTACACCTTC
CDR3aa: CASSYPQGGYTF
abundance: NA
j_gene: TRBJ1-2
d_gene: NA
v_gene: TRBV6-5

CDR3nt: TGTGCCAGCAGTTTAATGGGGGACAGCACTGAAGCTTTCTTT
CDR3aa: CASSLMGDSTEAFF
abundance: NA
j_gene: TRBJ1-1
d_gene: TRBD1
v_gene: TRBV28

CDR3nt: TGTGCCACCAGCAGAGATTTTGGACGAGTTAATGAAAAACTGTTTTTT
CDR3aa: CATSRDFGRVNEKLFF
abundance: NA
j_gene: TRBJ1-4
d_gene: NA
v_gene: TRBV15

CDR3nt: TGTGCCAGCAGTCCACAGCTCTCCTACAATGAGCAGTTCTTC
CDR3aa: CASSPQLSYNEQFF
abundance: NA
j_gene: TRBJ2-1
d_gene: NA
v_gene: TRBV6-5

CDR3nt: TGTGCCAGCAGCTTATTAACTAGCAATCAGCCCCAGCATTTT
CDR3aa: CASSLLTSNQPQHF
abundance: NA
j_gene: TRBJ1-5
d_gene: NA
v_gene: TRBV5-6

CDR3nt: TGTGCCAGCAGTCGAGCGGGGGAGGGTCACAATGAGCAGTTCTTC
CDR3aa: CASSRAGEGHNEQFF
abundance: NA
j_gene: TRBJ2-1
d_gene: TRBD2
v_gene: TRBV2

CDR3nt: TGTGCCAGCGGGCAGCTATACGAGCAGTACTTC
CDR3aa: CASGQLYEQYF
abundance: NA
j_gene: TRBJ2-7
d_gene: NA
v_gene: TRBV27

CDR3nt: TGCGCCAGCAGCCAAGATCGCAGCGGGAACTACAATGAGCAGTTCTTC
CDR3aa: CASSQDRSGNYNEQFF
abundance: once
j_gene: TRBJ2-1
d_gene: TRBD2
v_gene: TRBV4-3

CDR3nt: TGTGCCTCCTCCCCAGGGATCTATGGCTACACCTTC
CDR3aa: CASSPGIYGYTF
abundance: NA
j_gene: TRBJ1-2
d_gene: NA
v_gene: TRBV30

CDR3nt: TGTGCCACCGCTAGCGGGAGCTCTCCGGGGGATACGCAGTATTTT
CDR3aa: CATASGSSPGDTQYF
abundance: NA
j_gene: TRBJ2-3
d_gene: TRBD2
v_gene: TRBV6-4

CDR3nt: TGTGCCAGCAGCCTAATGAGACAGTCTAATGAGCAGTTCTTC
CDR3aa: CASSLMRQSNEQFF
abundance: NA
j_gene: TRBJ2-1
d_gene: NA
v_gene: TRBV14

CDR3nt: TGTGCCACCAGTAAAGCTAGGGATTACGAGCAGTACTTC
CDR3aa: CATSKARDYEQYF
abundance: few
j_gene: TRBJ2-7
d_gene: NA
v_gene: TRBV15

CDR3nt: TGTGCCAGCAGCTTAGCAGGGTCTTTCGACGAGCAGTACTTC
CDR3aa: CASSLAGSFDEQYF
abundance: NA
j_gene: TRBJ2-7
d_gene: NA
v_gene: TRBV7-3

CDR3nt: TGTGCCAGCAGTTTCGGCGGTACCTACGAGCAGTACTTC
CDR3aa: CASSFGGTYEQYF
abundance: NA
j_gene: TRBJ2-7
d_gene: NA
v_gene: TRBV28

CDR3nt: TGTGCCAGCAGCCAACTGATAGGGTCGGATACGCAGTATTTT
CDR3aa: CASSQLIGSDTQYF
abundance: NA
j_gene: TRBJ2-3
d_gene: NA
v_gene: TRBV4-2

CDR3nt: TGTGCCTGGAGTCCCCTAGGGGTCCTAGCTCAGGGCGGAGATACGCAGTATTTT
CDR3aa: CAWSPLGVLAQGGDTQYF
abundance: NA
j_gene: TRBJ2-3
d_gene: NA
v_gene: TRBV30

CDR3nt: TGTGCCAGCAGCCCAGAGACTAGTTATGGCTACACCTTC
CDR3aa: CASSPETSYGYTF
abundance: NA
j_gene: TRBJ1-2
d_gene: NA
v_gene: TRBV7-6

CDR3nt: TGTGCCAGCAAGGAAACCACCTACAATGAGCAGTTCTTC
CDR3aa: CASKETTYNEQFF
abundance: NA
j_gene: TRBJ2-1
d_gene: NA
v_gene: TRBV7-8

CDR3nt: TGTGCCAGTAGTCTAGACCCCAGCCGAAGCTCCTACAATGAGCAGTTCTTC
CDR3aa: CASSLDPSRSSYNEQFF
abundance: NA
j_gene: TRBJ2-1
d_gene: NA
v_gene: TRBV19

CDR3nt: TGTGCCAGCATCGGGGGGATCTACGAGCAGTACTTC
CDR3aa: CASIGGIYEQYF
abundance: NA
j_gene: TRBJ2-7
d_gene: TRBD2
v_gene: TRBV2

CDR3nt: TGTGCTAGTGGCCGGGACGGGGAGCAGTTCTTC
CDR3aa: CASGRDGEQFF
abundance: NA
j_gene: TRBJ2-1
d_gene: NA
v_gene: TRBV12-5

CDR3nt: TGTGCCACCAGCAGAGAGCCTCCGAGGGAGCGGACTGAAGCTTTCTTT
CDR3aa: CATSREPPRERTEAFF
abundance: NA
j_gene: TRBJ1-1
d_gene: NA
v_gene: TRBV15

CDR3nt: TGTGCCAGCAGTGCCCCAGTCTTTCCCTACGAGCAGTACTTC
CDR3aa: CASSAPVFPYEQYF
abundance: NA
j_gene: TRBJ2-7
d_gene: NA
v_gene: TRBV2

CDR3nt: TGTGCCAGCAGCCCCCGGAATGAGCAGTTCTTC
CDR3aa: CASSPRNEQFF
abundance: NA
j_gene: TRBJ2-1
d_gene: NA
v_gene: TRBV27

CDR3nt: TGTGCCACCAGCACAGATACGCAGTATTTT
CDR3aa: CATSTDTQYF
abundance: NA
j_gene: TRBJ2-3
d_gene: NA
v_gene: TRBV15

CDR3nt: TGTGCCAGCGCTAAGCTATCAACCACCTACAATGAGCAGTTCTTC
CDR3aa: CASAKLSTTYNEQFF
abundance: NA
j_gene: TRBJ2-1
d_gene: NA
v_gene: TRBV2

CDR3nt: TGTGCCAGCAGCCCGGGCGGGGGCCCAGATACGCAGTATTTT
CDR3aa: CASSPGGGPDTQYF
abundance: NA
j_gene: TRBJ2-3
d_gene: NA
v_gene: TRBV5-4

CDR3nt: TGTGCCAAGGGACAGAAGAATGAAAAACTGTTTTTT
CDR3aa: CAKGQKNEKLFF
abundance: NA
j_gene: TRBJ1-4
d_gene: NA
v_gene: TRBV21-1

CDR3nt: TGTGCCAGCCGGGCCAGCCACTCCTATAATTCACCCCTCCACTTT
CDR3aa: CASRASHSYNSPLHF
abundance: NA
j_gene: TRBJ1-6
d_gene: NA
v_gene: TRBV2

CDR3nt: TGCGCCAGCAGCCTGACAGGGGGCAATCAGCCCCAGCATTTT
CDR3aa: CASSLTGGNQPQHF
abundance: NA
j_gene: TRBJ1-5
d_gene: TRBD1
v_gene: TRBV4-3

CDR3nt: TGTGCCAGCAGCGTAGGGGTGGCCTACAATGAGCAGTTCTTC
CDR3aa: CASSVGVAYNEQFF
abundance: NA
j_gene: TRBJ2-1
d_gene: NA
v_gene: TRBV9

CDR3nt: TGTGCCAGCAGCCCGCGTGCTAGCGAATACAATGAGCAGTTCTTC
CDR3aa: CASSPRASEYNEQFF
abundance: once
j_gene: TRBJ2-1
d_gene: NA
v_gene: TRBV11-3

CDR3nt: TGTGCCAGCAGCCAGCTCCAAAAGAACACTGAAGCTTTCTTT
CDR3aa: CASSQLQKNTEAFF
abundance: NA
j_gene: TRBJ1-1
d_gene: NA
v_gene: TRBV14

CDR3nt: TGTGCCACCAGCTACCGAACAGGGTTCTCTGGAAACACCATATATTTT
CDR3aa: CATSYRTGFSGNTIYF
abundance: NA
j_gene: TRBJ1-3
d_gene: NA
v_gene: TRBV15

CDR3nt: TGTGCCAGCAGCGTAGATTTGGCAGATACGCAGTATTTT
CDR3aa: CASSVDLADTQYF
abundance: NA
j_gene: TRBJ2-3
d_gene: NA
v_gene: TRBV9

CDR3nt: TGTGCCAGCAGTGAAAGCCTGGAGGCAGATACGCAGTATTTT
CDR3aa: CASSESLEADTQYF
abundance: NA
j_gene: TRBJ2-3
d_gene: NA
v_gene: TRBV6-1

CDR3nt: TGTGCCAGCAGGTCGGGACTAGCGGTCACAGATACGCAGTATTTT
CDR3aa: CASRSGLAVTDTQYF
abundance: NA
j_gene: TRBJ2-3
d_gene: TRBD2
v_gene: TRBV7-9

CDR3nt: TGTGCCAGTAGTATATTCTTAGCGGGGGAGGCCTACAATGAGCAGTTCTTC
CDR3aa: CASSIFLAGEAYNEQFF
abundance: NA
j_gene: TRBJ2-1
d_gene: TRBD2
v_gene: TRBV19

CDR3nt: TGTGCCTGCCTGAACGTCGACAGGATTACCTACAATGAGCAGTTCTTC
CDR3aa: CACLNVDRITYNEQFF
abundance: once
j_gene: TRBJ2-1
d_gene: NA
v_gene: TRBV30

CDR3nt: TGTGCCAGTCTCGAAGACCGAGGGGGATCCGAGACCCAGTACTTC
CDR3aa: CASLEDRGGSETQYF
abundance: few
j_gene: TRBJ2-5
d_gene: NA
v_gene: TRBV2

CDR3nt: TGTGCCAGCAGTTTATCCCCCCTCAAGGGGATCTATGGCTACACCTTC
CDR3aa: CASSLSPLKGIYGYTF
abundance: NA
j_gene: TRBJ1-2
d_gene: NA
v_gene: TRBV28

CDR3nt: TGTGCCAGCAGTAAAAGACAGGGGGCGCAGCCGCCCCAGCATTTT
CDR3aa: CASSKRQGAQPPQHF
abundance: NA
j_gene: TRBJ1-5
d_gene: TRBD1
v_gene: TRBV7-8

CDR3nt: TGTGCCAGCAGCTCGGGACAGGGGGCTGGAAACACCATATATTTT
CDR3aa: CASSSGQGAGNTIYF
abundance: NA
j_gene: TRBJ1-3
d_gene: TRBD1
v_gene: TRBV7-7

CDR3nt: TGTGCCAGCAGCCGCCTTTTGGGAGCGAATCAGCCCCAGCATTTT
CDR3aa: CASSRLLGANQPQHF
abundance: once
j_gene: TRBJ1-5
d_gene: NA
v_gene: TRBV28

CDR3nt: TGTGCCAGTAGTATGTCCGGACAGGGGCCCAATGAGCAGTTCTTC
CDR3aa: CASSMSGQGPNEQFF
abundance: NA
j_gene: TRBJ2-1
d_gene: TRBD1
v_gene: TRBV19

CDR3nt: TGTGCCAGTAGTACCAGCTCTGGGGCCAACGTCCTGACTTTC
CDR3aa: CASSTSSGANVLTF
abundance: NA
j_gene: TRBJ2-6
d_gene: NA
v_gene: TRBV19

CDR3nt: TGTGCCAGCAGCTTCCGGGAGACCCAGTACTTC
CDR3aa: CASSFRETQYF
abundance: NA
j_gene: TRBJ2-5
d_gene: NA
v_gene: TRBV5-4

CDR3nt: TGTGCCAGCAGTTACCTCGCGGCTGGGACTGGCGAGCAGTACTTC
CDR3aa: CASSYLAAGTGEQYF
abundance: NA
j_gene: TRBJ2-7
d_gene: NA
v_gene: TRBV6-5

CDR3nt: TGCGCCAGCAGCTCGGGGGGGACAGATAAATACAATGAGCAGTTCTTC
CDR3aa: CASSSGGTDKYNEQFF
abundance: NA
j_gene: TRBJ2-1
d_gene: NA
v_gene: TRBV5-1

CDR3nt: TGTGCCAGCAGTGATGGAAGGACTAGCGGGGCCGAGCAGTACTTC
CDR3aa: CASSDGRTSGAEQYF
abundance: NA
j_gene: TRBJ2-7
d_gene: TRBD2
v_gene: TRBV2

CDR3nt: TGCGCCAGCAGCTCTGGACGGTTGGGGGGTATCGGCACTGAAGCTTTCTTT
CDR3aa: CASSSGRLGGIGTEAFF
abundance: few
j_gene: TRBJ1-1
d_gene: NA
v_gene: TRBV5-1

CDR3nt: TGTGCCAGCTCGCGAGATTCGGATTACAATGAGCAGTTCTTC
CDR3aa: CASSRDSDYNEQFF
abundance: NA
j_gene: TRBJ2-1
d_gene: NA
v_gene: TRBV6-4

CDR3nt: TGTGCCAGCAGCCCGGGACAGGTTAATGAGCAGTTCTTC
CDR3aa: CASSPGQVNEQFF
abundance: NA
j_gene: TRBJ2-1
d_gene: TRBD1
v_gene: TRBV11-2

CDR3nt: TGCACCTTCCGTGTGGGGGCCGAAGCTTTCTTT
CDR3aa: CTFRVGAEAFF
abundance: few
j_gene: TRBJ1-1
d_gene: NA
v_gene: TRBV29-1